The 12 T cell receptor beta chains reported below all come from one sample, sequenced in a study of vaccination and CD4 T cells after COVID-19. Stated time point: late sampling 161 to 241 days after vaccination in three convalescent patients. Regarding treatment: roughly ten-day PBMC culture with coronavirus spike peptide pools or control peptides (ViraFEST assay). Cultured CD4+ T cell DNA was sequenced using the Oncomine TCR Beta short-read assay. One entry per CDR3 protein, called by TCRdb with MiXCR from the PCR reads. The table lists approximately 15,000 distinct CDR3 sequences, approximately 50% of them singletons. No cognate antigen is known for these TCRs. Specimen: CD4+ T cells from blood, cultured in vitro, collected about 7 months after SARS-CoV-2 vaccination. These receptors all come from a human donor who had recovered from COVID-19.

The CDR3 DNA follows: TGTGCCAGCAGCTTTTCGGTGGGGCCTCCCTACGAGCAGTACTTC. As protein: CASSFSVGPPYEQYF. The chain employs TRBV7-6 and TRBJ2-7, with a weak D call TRBD1 (5 bases). Germline V CDR1 and CDR2: SGHVS, FNYEAQ. There are 15 residues in the CDR3. V was clipped by 3 bases and J by 2 bases, with 14 bases between them.

The chain uses TRBV20-1 and TRBJ2-3, with D perhaps TRBD1 (5 bases). V lost 6 bases, J lost 0 bases, and 10 bases lay in between. Germline CDR1 and CDR2: DFQATT and SNEGSKA (reference sequence). The CDR3 is 13 residues long. The CDR3 protein is CSASDSSTDTQYF. CDR3 nucleotides: TGCAGTGCCTCAGACAGTAGCACAGATACGCAGTATTTT.

This chain joins TRBV5-1 and TRBJ2-5; 9 bases are a match to TRBD1. V was clipped by 8 bases and J by 1 base; unmatched bases: 12. CDR1 and CDR2 (germline): SGHRS, YFSETQ. The CDR3 has 16 amino acids. In nucleotides, the CDR3 is TGCGCCAGTAGCAACAACGGACAGGGGAGCCAAGAGACCCAGTACTTC. The encoded protein is CASSNNGQGSQETQYF.

This clonotype was detected only a few times. The J gene is TRBJ2-5, the V gene TRBV6-1; D unresolved. This CDR3 contains 12 residues. Germline CDR1 and CDR2: MNHNS and SASEGT. The V end lost 5 bases, the J end lost 4 bases, and 8 bases lay between the germline ends. CDR3 residues: CASSRMRETQYF. The CDR3, as DNA: TGTGCCAGCAGTCGGATGCGAGAGACCCAGTACTTC.

This clonotype was observed a single time. The chain has TRBV11-1 and TRBJ1-1; TRBD1 agrees at 8 bases. CDR3 size: 14 residues. With 5 bases clipped from V and 6 bases from J, the junction kept 8 bases outside the gene matches. CDR1 and CDR2 from the germline V gene are SGHAT and FQDESV (reference sequence). This chain's CDR3 is CASSIQQGGAEAFF. The CDR3 DNA reads as TGTGCCAGCAGCATACAACAGGGGGGGGCTGAAGCTTTCTTT.

The gene calls are TRBV7-9 and TRBJ1-2; 8 nucleotides match TRBD1. The trim removed 5 bases at V and 7 bases at J, leaving 6 bases unmatched. The germline V gene has CDR1 SEHNR and CDR2 FQNEAQ (reference sequence). CDR3 length: 13 amino acids. The CDR3 protein is CASSPQGVSGYTF. In DNA form, the CDR3 reads TGTGCCAGCAGCCCACAGGGGGTGAGTGGCTACACCTTC.

The chain employs TRBV15 and TRBJ1-2; D perhaps matches TRBD1 (5 bases). The CDR3 sequence is 14 residues long. Germline assignment: CDR1 LNHNV and CDR2 YYDKDF (reference sequence). Trimming removed 1 base from V and 4 bases from J, with 10 bases in between. The CDR3 DNA is TGTGCCACCAGCAGAGGTGACAGTGCCTATGGCTACACCTTC. Amino acid sequence: CATSRGDSAYGYTF.

This clonotype was counted between two and nine times. The V call is TRBV7-2, the J call TRBJ2-3; the D gene is possibly TRBD2 (6 bases). V gave up 2 bases and J gave up 6 bases, with 12 bases separating them. CDR3 length: 14 residues. Germline CDR1 SGHTA, CDR2 FQGNSA. CDR3 residues: CASSLIRGGDTQYF. In nucleotides, the CDR3 is TGTGCCAGCAGCTTAATTCGAGGAGGGGATACGCAGTATTTT.

This clonotype was detected once. V gene TRBV12-3 or TRBV12-4 combines with J gene TRBJ2-1; D is undetermined. The CDR3 is 11 amino acids. V lost 7 bases to trimming and J lost 3 bases, with 4 bases between them. Written as DNA, the CDR3 is TGTGCCAGCACAGGCTACAATGAGCAGTTCTTC. Translation gives CASTGYNEQFF.

The chain couples TRBV2 to TRBJ2-5, with D possibly TRBD1 on 5 matching bases. Germline V gene sequence: CDR1 SNHLY, CDR2 FYNNEI. The V end lost 3 bases, the J end lost 1 base, and 12 bases lay between the germline ends. CDR3 length: 15 residues. CDR3 residues: CASSDRGQSQETQYF. The CDR3 DNA is TGTGCCAGCAGTGATAGGGGTCAGAGCCAAGAGACCCAGTACTTC.

The chain uses TRBV4-2 and TRBJ2-5, with 7 bases fitting TRBD1. The CDR3 length is 14 residues. Germline-derived CDR1 and CDR2 are LGHNA and YNFKEQ. The V gene end was trimmed by 3 bases and the J gene end by 0 bases; junction bases not matched to a gene: 1. CDR3 nucleotides: TGTGCCAGCAGCCAGGGACAGCACCAAGAGACCCAGTACTTC. Translating it yields CASSQGQHQETQYF.

The chain uses TRBV7-2 and TRBJ2-7, with unresolved D. Trimming pared 3 bases from V and 3 bases from J, leaving 21 bases between. The CDR3 is made up of 17 amino acids. The germline CDR1 and CDR2 sequences are SGHTA and FQGNSA. The DNA for the CDR3 is TGTGCCAGCAGCTTTGCCTCCGCCAGGATAGGATTCTACGAGCAGTACTTC. Its translation is CASSFASARIGFYEQYF. Using reference TRBV7-2 and TRBJ2-7 for the parts outside the CDR3, the full variable domain is GAGVSQSPSNKVTEKGKDVELRCDPISGHTALYWYRQSLGQGLEFLIYFQGNSAPDKSGLPSDRFSAERTGGSVSTLTIQRTQQEDSAVYLCASSFASARIGFYEQYFGPGTRLTVT.